This T cell receptor (beta chain) was sequenced in a study of molecular identifiers for immune sequencing clone quantification. The study, taken as a whole, reports: Over 98% of effector molecules, but under 1% in naive cells, were held by clones with more than 20 RNA copies. Identical TCR molecules can share a barcode, and this sharing could underestimate highly expanded clone sizes.

Turning to this clonotype: Its antigen is currently unknown.

The authors built bulk TCR libraries by previously described methods with listed TCR primers. TCRdb reprocessed the PCR reads via MiXCR and lists one record per CDR3 protein. Among approximately 500,000 distinct CDR3 sequences listed, about a quarter were seen once. In the sort, naive CD8 T cells were defined as CD8+CD4-CCR7+CD45RA+. Between the trimmed V and J ends, which lost 6 bases and 2 bases, there was a span of 4 bases. The CDR3 sequence is 12 residues long. Per the germline V gene, CDR1 is MNHEY and CDR2 is SVGAGI. The sequence was obtained from a human donor in good health. Some libraries in this study had Jurkat cell RNA spiked in. The V call is TRBV6-5, the J call TRBJ2-2; D is ambiguous. The specimen sequenced was naive CD8+ T cells from blood, with Jurkat cell RNA spiked in. Regarding subset: FACS-sorted CD8+CD4-CCR7+CD45RA+ naive T cells. The CDR3 nucleotides are TGTGCCAGCAGGGACAACACCGGGGAGCTGTTTTTT. Protein product: CASRDNTGELFF.